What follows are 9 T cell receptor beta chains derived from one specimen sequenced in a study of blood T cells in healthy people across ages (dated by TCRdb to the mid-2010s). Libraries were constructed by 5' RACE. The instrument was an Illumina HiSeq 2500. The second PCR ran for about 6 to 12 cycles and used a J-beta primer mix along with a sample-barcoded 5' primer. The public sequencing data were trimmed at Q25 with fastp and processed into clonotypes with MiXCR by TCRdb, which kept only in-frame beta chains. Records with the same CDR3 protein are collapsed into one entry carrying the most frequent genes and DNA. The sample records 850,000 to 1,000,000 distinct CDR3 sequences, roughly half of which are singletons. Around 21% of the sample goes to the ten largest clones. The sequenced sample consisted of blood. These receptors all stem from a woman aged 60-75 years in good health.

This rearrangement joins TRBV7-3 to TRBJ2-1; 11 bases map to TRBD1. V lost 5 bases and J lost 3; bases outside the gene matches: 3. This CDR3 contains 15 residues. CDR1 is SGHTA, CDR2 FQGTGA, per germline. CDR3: CASSRGQGDYNEQFF. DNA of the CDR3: TGTGCCAGCAGCAGGGGACAGGGGGACTACAATGAGCAGTTCTTC.

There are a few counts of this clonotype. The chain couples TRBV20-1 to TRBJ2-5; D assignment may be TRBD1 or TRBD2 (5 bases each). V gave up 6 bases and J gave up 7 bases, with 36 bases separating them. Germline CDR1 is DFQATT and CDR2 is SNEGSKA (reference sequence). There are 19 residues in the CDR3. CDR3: CSAARAGTSAFRGWGTQYF. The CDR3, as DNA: TGCAGTGCCGCCCGAGCAGGGACCTCCGCATTCCGCGGTTGGGGGACCCAGTACTTC.

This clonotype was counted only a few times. CDR3 bases: TGTGCCAGCAGTCGACTAGCGCGGTACGAGCAGTACTTC. Protein product: CASSRLARYEQYF. The gene calls are TRBV28 and TRBJ2-7; 8 bases align to TRBD2. The CDR3 is made up of 13 amino acids. With V trimmed by 5 bases and J by 4 bases, 4 bases remained unmatched. CDR1 and CDR2 (germline): MDHEN, SYDVKM.

The CDR3 sequence: CASSSPGQQTTNEKLFF. DNA of the CDR3: TGTGCCAGCAGTTCCCCGGGACAGCAAACAACTAATGAAAAACTGTTTTTT. The rearrangement joins TRBV6-2 or TRBV6-3 to TRBJ1-4, with TRBD1 identical over 7 bases. V shed 4 bases and J 0 bases; nucleotides not matched to a gene: 8. CDR3 length: 17 residues. Germline CDR1 MNHEY, CDR2 SVGEGT.

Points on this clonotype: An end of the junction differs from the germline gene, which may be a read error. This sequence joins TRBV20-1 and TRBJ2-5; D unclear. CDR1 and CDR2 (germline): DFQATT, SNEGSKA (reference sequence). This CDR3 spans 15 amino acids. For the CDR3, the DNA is TGCGGTGCTAGTCCAGTAGGAGAATCCAAAGAGACCCAGTACTTC. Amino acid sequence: CGASPVGESKETQYF.

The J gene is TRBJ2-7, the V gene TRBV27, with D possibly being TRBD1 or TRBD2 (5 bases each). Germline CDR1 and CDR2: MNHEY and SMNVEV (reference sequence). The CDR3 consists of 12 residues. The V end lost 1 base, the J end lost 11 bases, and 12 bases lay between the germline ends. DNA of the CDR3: TGTGCCAGCAGTTTATACGGGGCCCAGGAGTACTTC. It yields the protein CASSLYGAQEYF.

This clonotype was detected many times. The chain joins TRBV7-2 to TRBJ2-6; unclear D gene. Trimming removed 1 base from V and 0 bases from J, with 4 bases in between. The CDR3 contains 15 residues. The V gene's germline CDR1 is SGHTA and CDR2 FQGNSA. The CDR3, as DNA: TGTGCCAGCAGCTTAGTCAACTCTGGGGCCAACGTCCTGACTTTC. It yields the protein CASSLVNSGANVLTF.

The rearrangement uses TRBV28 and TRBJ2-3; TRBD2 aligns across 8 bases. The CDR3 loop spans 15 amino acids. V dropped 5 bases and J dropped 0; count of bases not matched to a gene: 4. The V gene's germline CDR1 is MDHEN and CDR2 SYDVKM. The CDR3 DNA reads TGTGCCAGCAGTCCGCCTAGCGGGAGCACAGATACGCAGTATTTT. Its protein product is CASSPPSGSTDTQYF.

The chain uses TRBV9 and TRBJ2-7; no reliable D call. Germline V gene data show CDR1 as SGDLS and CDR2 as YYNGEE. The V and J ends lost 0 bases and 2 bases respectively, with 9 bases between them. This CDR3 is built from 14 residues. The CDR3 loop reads CASSVGNGAYEQYF. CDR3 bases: TGTGCCAGCAGCGTAGGAAACGGAGCCTACGAGCAGTACTTC.